This T cell receptor (beta chain) derives from a study of cytomegalovirus exposure and HLA in healthy donors. General study findings and limits: A later look showed TCR association rates differing by HLA locus, highest for DRB1 and lowest for HLA-C. Confirmation was obtained in vitro that three CMV-associated chains are specific for CMV antigens.

Unrecorded immune exposure was likely among donors, who were nominally healthy when sampled. Of note for this clone: As yet, its antigen is unknown.

This CDR3 has 12 amino acids. Germline V gene data show CDR1 as SNHLY and CDR2 as FYNNEI. The V gene lost 7 bases and the J gene lost 11 bases, with 17 bases spanning the gap. The PCR employed 60 Vbeta primers together with 13 Jbeta primers. Generated by immunoSEQ multiplex PCR, the TCRdb table keeps only in-frame clones and is missing some. The sample shows roughly 80,000 clones, roughly 75% of them seen only once. The receptor comes from a male donor in good health and CMV-seronegative. The sample was PBMCs. The chain employs TRBV2 and TRBJ1-1; weak D call: TRBD1 (5 bases). CDR3 coding DNA: TGTGCCAGCAAAATTTTGGGGGGTCGTGCTTTCTTT. This sequence encodes CASKILGGRAFF.